Here is one T cell receptor (beta chain) with its context. Its antigen is not known. Each donor gave roughly 2.5 ml of peripheral blood. The entry originates in a study of monozygotic twins with inflammatory bowel disease. Germline values: CDR1 SGHDN, CDR2 FVKESK. CDR3 length equals 15 residues. Study outcomes and limitations: Different subtypes (of T cells) could not be told apart from one another.

Incorporation of UMIs carrying a 6-nucleotide sample barcode was performed by template switching. Amplification of TCRalpha and TCRbeta cDNA involved two nested PCRs that ran for roughly 17 and 9 cycles. TCRdb derives one entry per CDR3 protein from the 5' RACE reads, leaving out DNA. Its table records about 300,000 distinct CDR3 sequences. The chain uses TRBV14 and TRBJ1-1; TCRdb reports TRBD1, a call that lacks DNA to check it against. This TCR came from a human donor with ulcerative colitis or Crohn's disease, or a healthy co-twin of an affected twin (not recorded which). The material sequenced was blood. The chain's CDR3 is CASSHQRSLNTEAFF.